This TCR beta chain was identified during a study of cytomegalovirus exposure and HLA in healthy donors. It was with 60 Vbeta and 13 Jbeta primers that the PCR ran. Using immunoSEQ multiplex PCR, the repertoire was profiled, and TCRdb retains in-frame clones only, with some absent. The sample has around 34,000 clones. CDR3 length: 13 amino acids. Trimming shortened V by 6 bases and J by 6 bases, and 15 bases separated the two germline ends. Germline CDR1 is SNHLY and CDR2 is FYNNEI. In the case of this clone: As yet, its antigen is unknown.

The study's findings and limits: Earlier analysis yielded a pattern in which most TCR beta V segments were productive about 90% or about 30% of the time.

The chain recombines TRBV2 with TRBJ2-7, with D possibly being TRBD1 (7 bases). Material for sequencing was PBMCs. The TCR was taken from a woman aged 40 to 49 in good health and CMV-seropositive. The CDR3 is CASREGAYGEQYF. In DNA, the CDR3 is TGTGCCAGCAGGGAGGGGGCCTACGGCGAGCAGTACTTC.